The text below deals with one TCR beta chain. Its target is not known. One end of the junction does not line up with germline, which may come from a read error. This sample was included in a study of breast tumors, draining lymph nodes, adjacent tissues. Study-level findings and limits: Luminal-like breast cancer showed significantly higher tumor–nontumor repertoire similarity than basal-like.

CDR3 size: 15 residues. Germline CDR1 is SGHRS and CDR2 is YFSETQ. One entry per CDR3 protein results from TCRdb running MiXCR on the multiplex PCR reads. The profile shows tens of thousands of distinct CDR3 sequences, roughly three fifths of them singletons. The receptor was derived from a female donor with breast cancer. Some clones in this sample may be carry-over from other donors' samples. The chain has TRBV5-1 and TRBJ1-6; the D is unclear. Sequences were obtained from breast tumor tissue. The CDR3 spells CATRLALSGSSPLHF. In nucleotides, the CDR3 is TGTGCCACCCGGTTGGCCCTATCCGGGAGTTCACCCCTCCACTTT.